This T cell receptor (beta chain) was profiled in a study of blood T cell repertoires in COVID-19. Study information: Acute and convalescent COVID-19 samples came from the United States, Italy and Spain. From T cells, B-cell-depleted T cells, or PBMCs came the material, which was cDNA or gDNA.

This clone is a singleton in its sample. Original processing methods: Reference gene primer amplification gave nucleated cell count estimates. Repertoires were generated with immunoSEQ multiplex PCR, while TCRdb's copy carries only in-frame clones and drops some. For V, J and clone size, that table is used; D and trimming come from the DNA. This sample yields approximately 120,000 clones, of which roughly four fifths are seen a single time; about 10% belongs to the top ten. V was clipped by 5 bases and J by 1 base, with 11 bases between them. Germline V CDR1 and CDR2: MNHEY, SVGAGI. This CDR3 comprises 14 residues.

V and J are TRBV6-5 and TRBJ2-5, with D possibly TRBD2 on 6 matching bases. The sequenced material came from peripheral blood. The sequence came from a man in his sixties with acute or convalescent COVID-19. CDR3 loop: CASSRTGSQETQYF. The DNA of the CDR3 is TGTGCCAGCAGTCGGACCGGGAGCCAAGAGACCCAGTACTTC.